This record covers a single T cell receptor beta chain. The data belong to a study of blood T cell repertoires in COVID-19. Study-wide context: COVID-19 samples collected from the United States, Italy and Spain covered acute and convalescent phases. The cDNA or gDNA used as material had been derived from T cells, B-cell-depleted T cells, or PBMCs.

Germline CDR1 LNHNV, CDR2 YYDKDF (reference sequence). V was cut by 3 bases and J by 10 bases, with 16 bases left in between. The length of the CDR3 is 14 residues. How the authors handled the data: For nucleated cells, counts were estimated from reference gene primer amplification. Sequenced by immunoSEQ multiplex PCR; TCRdb stores in-frame clones only, minus some. V, J and clone size are those of that table, while D and trimming were read from the DNA. This table holds over 200,000 clones, 70% to 80% found once. The receptor comes from a woman older than 75 with acute or convalescent COVID-19. The J gene is TRBJ2-1, the V gene TRBV15, with a tentative D call TRBD2 (6 bases). The material sequenced was peripheral blood. In nucleotides, the CDR3 is TGTGCCACCAGCAGGTACCAGGGCCGGGAGGAGCAGTTCTTC. This sequence encodes CATSRYQGREEQFF.